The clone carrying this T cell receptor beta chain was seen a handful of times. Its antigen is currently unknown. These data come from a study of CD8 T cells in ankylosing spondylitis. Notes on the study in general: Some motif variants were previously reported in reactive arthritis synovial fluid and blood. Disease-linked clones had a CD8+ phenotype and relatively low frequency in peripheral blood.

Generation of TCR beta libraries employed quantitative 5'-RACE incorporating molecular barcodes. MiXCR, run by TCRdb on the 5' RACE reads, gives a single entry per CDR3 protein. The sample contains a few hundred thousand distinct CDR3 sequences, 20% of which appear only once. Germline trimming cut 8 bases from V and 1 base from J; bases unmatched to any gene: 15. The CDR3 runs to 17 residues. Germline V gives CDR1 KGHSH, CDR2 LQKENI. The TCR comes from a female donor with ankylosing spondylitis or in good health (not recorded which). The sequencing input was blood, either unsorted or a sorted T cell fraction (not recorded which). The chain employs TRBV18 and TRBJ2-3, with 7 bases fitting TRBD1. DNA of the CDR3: TGTGCCAGCCAGGAAACCCGACCCGGACAGGGCACAGATACGCAGTATTTT. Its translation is CASQETRPGQGTDTQYF.